In its sample, the clone carrying this T cell receptor beta chain was seen many times. Its antigen is unknown. V shed 4 bases, J shed 0 bases, and the junction held 7 bases outside the gene matches. This CDR3 has 17 residues. Germline CDR1 and CDR2: ENHRY and SYGVKD. The data stem from a study of tumor and adjacent non-tumor tissue in lung cancer. Points from the study as a whole: Tumor tissue had significantly higher TCR diversity than normal lung. Top 100 clones took a larger repertoire share in normal lung. Higher tumor TCR diversity was associated with shorter survival.

The template was RNA from unsorted bulk tissue. Chemotherapy-naive patients with new lung cancer underwent thoracic surgery in China, August–November 2014. TCRbeta libraries were built with three rounds of nested PCR, modified from ARM-PCR. TCRdb called the multiplex PCR reads again in MiXCR, with one record for every CDR3 protein. The repertoire holds 90,000 or so distinct CDR3 sequences, with around three fifths as singletons. This sequence was found in a man between 65 and 85 years old with non-small cell lung cancer. The sample taken for sequencing was lung tumor tissue. The gene calls are TRBV10-3 and TRBJ1-3; 9 bases match TRBD1. The CDR3 sequence is CAISAMGTGSSGNTIYF. CDR3 in DNA: TGTGCCATCAGTGCGATGGGGACAGGGAGCTCTGGAAACACCATATATTTT.